Following are 17 T cell receptor beta chains from one sample sequenced in a study of blood T cells in healthy people across ages. Through a sample-barcoded 5' primer and a J-beta primer mix, a second PCR was run for roughly 6 to 12 cycles. In TCRdb, the 5' RACE reads were re-called with MiXCR into one record per CDR3 protein. The sample holds 600,000 to 650,000 distinct CDR3 sequences, 58% seen once. Input material: blood. These receptors were taken from a man between 60 and 70 years old in good health.

The chain couples TRBV27 to TRBJ2-4; D may be TRBD1 (5 bases). Germline V gives CDR1 MNHEY, CDR2 SMNVEV (reference sequence). Deletions cut 5 bases from V and 3 bases from J, with 17 bases between. The CDR3 spans 16 residues. CDR3: CASSQYSTEDKNIQYF. For the CDR3, the DNA is TGTGCCAGCAGTCAATACTCGACAGAAGACAAAAACATTCAGTACTTC.

The chain joins TRBV7-8 to TRBJ1-5; no firm D call. Trimming shortened V by 5 bases and J by 2 bases, and 13 bases separated the two germline ends. This CDR3 spans 15 amino acids. CDR1 is SGHVS and CDR2 is FQNEAQ in the germline V gene. In nucleotides, the CDR3 is TGTGCCAGCAGCACGGGAGGGATGGGCAATCAGCCCCAGCATTTT. Amino acids: CASSTGGMGNQPQHF.

The chain recombines TRBV13 with TRBJ1-6, with 8 bases that match TRBD1. Losses at the gene ends were 3 bases for V and 10 bases for J; bases not matched to a gene: 8. Germline V gene data show CDR1 as PRHDT and CDR2 as FYEKMQ (reference sequence). The CDR3 extends over 15 amino acids. CDR3 loop: CASSLGQDGESPLHF. In nucleotides, the CDR3 is TGTGCCAGCAGCTTGGGACAGGATGGGGAATCACCCCTCCACTTT.

Only one count was recorded for this clonotype. The chain is built from TRBV21-1 and TRBJ2-6; the DNA was not used to check the table's D call, TRBD1. TRBV21-1 is given as a pseudogene. The CDR3 has 18 residues. Written as DNA, the CDR3 is TGTGCCAGCAGCATTCGGACAGGGCCCTGTTCTGGGGCCAACGTCCTGACTTTC. This sequence encodes CASSIRTGPCSGANVLTF.

This rearrangement joins TRBV20-1 to TRBJ1-4; D is undetermined. Germline CDR1 reads DFQATT; CDR2 reads SNEGSKA (reference sequence). This CDR3 region has 14 residues. The CDR3 region is CNARAGVGNEKLFF. CDR3 coding DNA: TGCAATGCCCGAGCCGGGGTGGGGAATGAAAAACTGTTTTTT.

The gene calls are TRBV11-2 and TRBJ2-1; 15 bases align to TRBD2. CDR3 size: 16 residues. V lost 5 bases to trimming and J lost 10 bases; unmatched junction nucleotides: 9. From germline, CDR1 is SGHAT and CDR2 FQNNGV. This CDR3 is CASSILPGLAGGEQFF. The CDR3 bases are TGTGCCAGCAGCATTCTTCCGGGACTAGCGGGGGGCGAGCAGTTCTTC.

On this clonotype itself: One end of the junction does not line up with germline, which may come from a read error. The gene calls are TRBV6-6 and TRBJ1-1; D unresolved. CDR1 MNHNY and CDR2 SVGAGI come from the germline V gene (reference sequence). This CDR3 comprises 12 residues. DNA of the CDR3: TGTGCCTGCAGTTACCCCAATCAGCAAGCTTTCTTT. Its translation is CACSYPNQQAFF.

The V and J genes are TRBV20-1 and TRBJ2-1; D is uncertain. V lost 0 bases and J lost 8, with 8 bases in between. The germline V gene has CDR1 DFQATT and CDR2 SNEGSKA (reference sequence). The CDR3 runs to 12 residues. The CDR3 spells CSARDHHDEQFF. As DNA, the CDR3 is TGCAGTGCTAGAGATCACCATGATGAGCAGTTCTTC.

The chain carries TRBV20-1 and TRBJ1-2; D might be TRBD1 (5 bases). The CDR3 loop spans 9 amino acids. Germline CDR1 DFQATT, CDR2 SNEGSKA (reference sequence). Here the CDR3 reads CKPGVGYTF. CDR3 nucleotide sequence: TGCAAGCCGGGGGTAGGCTACACCTTC.

J is TRBJ1-6 and V is TRBV20-1; D gene ambiguous. CDR3 size: 13 residues. Germline V gene data show CDR1 as DFQATT and CDR2 as SNEGSKA (reference sequence). Trimming pared 5 bases from V and 6 bases from J, leaving 11 bases between. This CDR3 is CSAPRRSNSPLHF. CDR3 nucleotides: TGCAGTGCTCCGCGAAGGTCTAATTCACCCCTCCACTTT.

This clonotype was observed a few times. The chain carries TRBV20-1 and TRBJ2-5; 7 nucleotides agree with TRBD1. The CDR3 runs to 14 residues. Per germline, CDR1 DFQATT and CDR2 SNEGSKA (reference sequence). Unmatched junction bases numbered 9, after V lost 6 bases and J lost 2 bases. This chain's CDR3 is CSATDRVLQETQYF. The CDR3 DNA is TGCAGTGCGACCGACAGGGTCTTACAAGAGACCCAGTACTTC.

The rearrangement uses TRBV9 and TRBJ1-5; D possibly corresponds to TRBD1 (6 bases). This CDR3 spans 16 amino acids. V lost 3 bases to trimming and J lost 2 bases, with 15 bases between them. CDR1 and CDR2 (germline): SGDLS, YYNGEE. The chain's CDR3 is CASSARQEWRNQPQHF. Written as DNA, the CDR3 is TGTGCCAGCAGCGCCCGACAGGAATGGCGCAATCAGCCCCAGCATTTT.

The chain couples TRBV6-6 to TRBJ2-1; 10 bases are shared with TRBD1. The junction had 7 bases not matched to a gene; V was cut back by 5 bases and J by 0 bases. The germline gives CDR1 MNHNY, CDR2 SVGAGI (reference sequence). This CDR3 region has 17 residues. The chain's CDR3 is CASSPGTGASSYNEQFF. The CDR3 nucleotides are TGTGCCAGCAGTCCCGGGACAGGGGCGAGCTCCTACAATGAGCAGTTCTTC.

The V and J genes are TRBV28 and TRBJ2-3, with D perhaps matching TRBD2 (5 bases). Germline V gene sequence: CDR1 MDHEN, CDR2 SYDVKM. The CDR3 has 11 amino acids. V was pared by 7 bases and J by 8 bases, with 10 bases between. The CDR3 DNA reads as TGTGCCAGCACTTCTCGGGGTACGCAGTATTTT. Its protein is CASTSRGTQYF.

This clonotype was counted only a few times. The chain is built from TRBV6-1 and TRBJ2-5, with D unclear. Germline CDR1 and CDR2: MNHNS and SASEGT. This CDR3 comprises 15 residues. With 3 bases removed from V and 5 bases from J, the gap between germline ends came to 16 bases. Here the CDR3 reads CASSENSTPVETQYF. CDR3 bases: TGTGCCAGCAGTGAGAACTCAACGCCGGTGGAGACCCAGTACTTC.

The CDR3 here is CASSLRTFNEQFF. The CDR3 DNA sequence: TGCGCCAGCAGCTTAAGAACCTTCAATGAGCAGTTCTTC. The J gene is TRBJ2-1, the V gene TRBV5-1; D ambiguous. Trimming cost V 2 bases and J 6 bases, with 9 bases left between them. This CDR3 region has 13 residues. Germline-derived CDR1 and CDR2 are SGHRS and YFSETQ.

The chain joins TRBV21-1 to TRBJ2-3; the table gives TRBD2 as D, unverified against the DNA. TRBV21-1 is flagged as a pseudogene. The CDR3 is 17 residues long. CDR3 amino acids: CASSKAGGSWNTDTQYF. In DNA form, the CDR3 reads TGTGCCAGCAGCAAAGCCGGAGGCAGTTGGAACACAGATACGCAGTATTTT.